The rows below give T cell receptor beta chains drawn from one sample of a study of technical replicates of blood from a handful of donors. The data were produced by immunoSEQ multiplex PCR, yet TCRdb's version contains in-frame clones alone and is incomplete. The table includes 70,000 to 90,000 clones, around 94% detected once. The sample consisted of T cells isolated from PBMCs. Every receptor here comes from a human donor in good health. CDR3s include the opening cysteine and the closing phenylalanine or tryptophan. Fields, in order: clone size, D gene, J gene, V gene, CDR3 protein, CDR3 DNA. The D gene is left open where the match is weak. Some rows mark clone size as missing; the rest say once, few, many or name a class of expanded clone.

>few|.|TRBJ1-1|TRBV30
CAWSQGLSVGTEAFF
TGTGCCTGGAGTCAGGGACTCTCGGTGGGGACTGAAGCTTTCTTT
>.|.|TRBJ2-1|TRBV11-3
CASSLVRGGIGHNEQFF
TGTGCCAGCAGCTTAGTTCGCGGCGGGATAGGCCACAATGAGCAGTTCTTC
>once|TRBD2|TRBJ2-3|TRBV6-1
CAGIAGFGGDTQYF
TGTGCCGGCATAGCGGGATTCGGAGGGGATACGCAGTATTTT
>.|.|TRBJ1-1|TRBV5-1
CASSLVQVNTEAFF
TGCGCCAGCAGCTTGGTTCAGGTGAACACTGAAGCTTTCTTT
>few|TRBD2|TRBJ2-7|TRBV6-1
CASSRTSGSYEQYF
TGTGCCAGCAGTCGGACTAGCGGCTCCTACGAGCAGTACTTC
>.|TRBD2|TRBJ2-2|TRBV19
CASSIGIAGSFPGELFF
TGTGCCAGTAGTATAGGAATAGCGGGATCTTTCCCCGGGGAGCTGTTTTTT
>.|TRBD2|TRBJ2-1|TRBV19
CASSRLAGDRISGAEQFF
TGTGCCAGTAGTAGGCTAGCGGGAGACAGAATTTCAGGGGCTGAGCAGTTCTTC
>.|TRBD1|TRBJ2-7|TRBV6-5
CASSSPGTGEYEQYF
TGTGCCAGCAGTTCCCCCGGGACAGGAGAATACGAGCAGTACTTC
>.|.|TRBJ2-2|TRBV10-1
CASSAAGSYVNGELFF
TGCGCCAGCAGCGCCGCCGGGAGCTATGTGAACGGGGAGCTGTTTTTT
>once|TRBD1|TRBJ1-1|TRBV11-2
CASTRDSSNTEAFF
TGTGCCAGCACCCGGGACAGCTCGAACACTGAAGCTTTCTTT
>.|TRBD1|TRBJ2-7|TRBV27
CASTATGLPYEQYF
TGTGCCAGCACAGCGACAGGGCTACCCTACGAGCAGTACTTC
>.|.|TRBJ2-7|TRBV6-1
CASVVKDSGSYEQYF
TGTGCCAGTGTGGTAAAAGATAGCGGCTCCTACGAGCAGTACTTC
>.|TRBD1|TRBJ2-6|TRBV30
CAWALGQGLAGANVLTF
TGTGCCTGGGCACTCGGACAGGGACTGGCTGGGGCCAACGTCCTGACTTTC
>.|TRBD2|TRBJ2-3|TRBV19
CASSKFPASGSYTDTQYF
TGTGCCAGTAGTAAATTTCCCGCTAGCGGGTCTTACACAGATACGCAGTATTTT
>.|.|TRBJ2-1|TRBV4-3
CASSQAGVSIEQFF
TGCGCCAGCAGCCAAGCGGGAGTCTCAATAGAGCAGTTCTTC
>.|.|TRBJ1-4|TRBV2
CASSETGGKLFF
TGTGCCAGCTCTGAGACCGGCGGAAAACTGTTTTTT
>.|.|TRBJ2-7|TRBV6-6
CASSSVGDGEQYF
TGTGCCAGCAGTTCTGTAGGGGATGGCGAGCAGTACTTC
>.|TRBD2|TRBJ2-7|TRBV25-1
CASSVGLAGAHEQYF
TGTGCCAGCAGTGTCGGACTAGCGGGAGCCCACGAGCAGTACTTC
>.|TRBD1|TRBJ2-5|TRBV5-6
CASSKDRVVSETQYF
TGTGCCAGCAGCAAGGACAGGGTTGTCTCTGAGACCCAGTACTTC
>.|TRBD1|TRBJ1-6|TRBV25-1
CASSGTGYSPLHF
TGTGCCAGCAGCGGGACAGGCTACTCACCCCTCCACTTT
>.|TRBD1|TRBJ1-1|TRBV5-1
CASSTGDTEAFF
TGCGCCAGCAGCACAGGGGATACTGAAGCTTTCTTT
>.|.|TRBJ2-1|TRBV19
CASSILNEQFF
TGTGCCAGTAGTATACTGAATGAGCAGTTCTTC
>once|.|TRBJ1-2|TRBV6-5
CASTRPAGDYGYTF
TGTGCCAGCACCCGACCGGCAGGGGACTATGGCTACACCTTC